The T cell receptor beta chain under discussion was sequenced for a study of T cell responses to AZD1222 COVID-19 vaccine. General study results and limits: Without day 14 samples, only post-peak T cell repertoires were studied.

For this clone: The antigen is not known.

CDR3 length equals 13 residues. The germline CDR1 and CDR2 sequences are MNHNY and SVGAGI (reference sequence). Trimming removed 6 bases from V and 9 bases from J, with 15 bases in between. Profiled with immunoSEQ multiplex PCR; TCRdb holds only in-frame clones, not every one. The sample records roughly 140,000 clones, 90% being singletons. V is TRBV6-6 and J is TRBJ2-1; D not resolved. The sequenced sample was peripheral blood, obtained 28 days after the second AZD1222 dose. The origin of this receptor is an adult who received the AZD1222 COVID-19 vaccine. The CDR3, as DNA: TGTGCCAGCAGCCCCGGCCAAAATAGTGAGCAGTTCTTC. Translating it yields CASSPGQNSEQFF.